This T cell receptor beta chain was recovered during a study of blood T cell repertoires in COVID-19. Overall study: Samples came from the United States, Italy and Spain, spanning acute and convalescent COVID-19. T cells, B-cell-depleted T cells, or PBMCs provided the cDNA or gDNA that served as material.

Per the original data handling: It was from reference gene primer amplification that nucleated cell counts were estimated. Sequenced by immunoSEQ multiplex PCR; TCRdb stores in-frame clones only, minus some. The V and J calls and clone size come from that table; D and trimming were worked out from the DNA. Found here are over 200,000 clones, 70% to 90% of them singletons; the top ten hold just over 0.7%. The V gene's germline CDR1 is SNHLY and CDR2 FYNNEI. Losses at the gene ends were 10 bases for V and 0 bases for J; bases not matched to a gene: 6. This CDR3 spans 14 amino acids. The genes are TRBV2 and TRBJ2-7; 10 nucleotides agree with TRBD1. The clonotype comes from a man aged 35-49 years with acute or convalescent COVID-19. Specimen: peripheral blood. The CDR3 is CAILRDRGSYEQYF. The DNA for the CDR3 is TGTGCCATCCTCCGGGACAGGGGCTCCTACGAGCAGTACTTC. The complete variable domain, with remaining parts taken from reference TRBV2 and TRBJ2-7, reads EPEVTQTPSHQVTQMGQEVILRCVPISNHLYFYWYRQILGQKVEFLVSFYNNEISEKSEIFDDQFSVERPDGSNFTLKIRSTKLEDSAMYFCAILRDRGSYEQYFGPGTRLTVT.